This is a list of T cell receptor beta chains from one sample in a study of CD8 T cells in ankylosing spondylitis. TCRdb re-called the 5' RACE reads through MiXCR, storing one row per CDR3 protein. The table records 300,000 to 400,000 distinct CDR3 sequences, roughly 14% of them present only once. The sequencing input was blood, either unsorted or a sorted T cell fraction (not recorded which). The receptors stem from a male donor with ankylosing spondylitis or in good health (not recorded which). Each CDR3 is given with its conserved first and last residue. Each record gives: D gene, clone size, J gene, V gene, CDR3 protein, CDR3 DNA. A D gene is named only where the DNA matches it firmly. Some rows have no size entry. The others give once, few or many, or a class for an expanded clone.

d_gene: .; abundance: .; j_gene: TRBJ2-1; v_gene: TRBV20-1; CDR3aa: CSASPKGNRPIGNEQFF; CDR3nt: TGCAGTGCTAGCCCTAAGGGTAACCGGCCAATTGGGAATGAGCAGTTCTTC
d_gene: .; abundance: few; j_gene: TRBJ1-6; v_gene: TRBV5-1; CDR3aa: CASSPQHSYNSPLHF; CDR3nt: TGCGCCAGCAGCCCACAGCACTCCTATAATTCACCCCTCCACTTT
d_gene: TRBD1; abundance: .; j_gene: TRBJ1-1; v_gene: TRBV4-1; CDR3aa: CASSRLWTGYTEAFF; CDR3nt: TGCGCCAGCAGCCGACTCTGGACAGGGTACACTGAAGCTTTCTTT
d_gene: TRBD1; abundance: once; j_gene: TRBJ2-5; v_gene: TRBV5-1; CDR3aa: CASSSGTRGLETQYF; CDR3nt: TGCGCCAGCAGCTCCGGGACAAGGGGGCTGGAGACCCAGTACTTC
d_gene: .; abundance: few; j_gene: TRBJ1-2; v_gene: TRBV6-5; CDR3aa: CASSYGGGRGYTF; CDR3nt: TGTGCCAGCAGTTACGGTGGGGGAAGGGGCTACACCTTC
d_gene: .; abundance: many; j_gene: TRBJ2-7; v_gene: TRBV4-2; CDR3aa: CASSLQMTSSGEQYF; CDR3nt: TGTGCCAGCAGTCTCCAGATGACTAGTTCGGGGGAGCAGTACTTC
d_gene: TRBD1; abundance: .; j_gene: TRBJ2-4; v_gene: TRBV7-9; CDR3aa: CASSLTGATAKNIQYF; CDR3nt: TGTGCCAGCAGCCTCACAGGGGCGACGGCCAAAAACATTCAGTACTTC
d_gene: TRBD1; abundance: .; j_gene: TRBJ2-7; v_gene: TRBV20-1; CDR3aa: CSARQGAGGYEQYF; CDR3nt: TGCAGTGCTCGACAGGGGGCAGGAGGATACGAGCAGTACTTC
d_gene: .; abundance: .; j_gene: TRBJ2-3; v_gene: TRBV29-1; CDR3aa: CSVAPATSTDTQYF; CDR3nt: TGCAGCGTCGCCCCCGCTACGAGCACAGATACGCAGTATTTT
d_gene: TRBD1; abundance: few; j_gene: TRBJ1-3; v_gene: TRBV20-1; CDR3aa: CSAARQGADTIYF; CDR3nt: TGCAGTGCCGCGCGACAGGGGGCTGACACCATATATTTT
d_gene: TRBD2; abundance: few; j_gene: TRBJ2-5; v_gene: TRBV20-1; CDR3aa: CSALPPSGGAQGTQYF; CDR3nt: TGCAGTGCTCTGCCACCGAGCGGGGGAGCCCAAGGGACCCAGTACTTC
d_gene: .; abundance: few; j_gene: TRBJ2-5; v_gene: TRBV5-4; CDR3aa: CASSLGGRGTVQETQYF; CDR3nt: TGTGCCAGCAGCTTAGGGGGGAGGGGGACGGTCCAAGAGACCCAGTACTTC
d_gene: .; abundance: few; j_gene: TRBJ2-4; v_gene: TRBV4-2; CDR3aa: CASSQEGRGGNIQYF; CDR3nt: TGTGCCAGCAGCCAAGAGGGCAGGGGGGGTAACATTCAGTACTTC
d_gene: TRBD2; abundance: .; j_gene: TRBJ2-1; v_gene: TRBV4-1; CDR3aa: CASSRSIAGETYNEQFF; CDR3nt: TGCGCCAGCAGCCGATCCATAGCGGGGGAAACCTACAATGAGCAGTTCTTC
d_gene: .; abundance: few; j_gene: TRBJ1-3; v_gene: TRBV5-1; CDR3aa: CASSLAGIGNTIYF; CDR3nt: TGCGCCAGCAGCTTGGCAGGGATTGGAAACACCATATATTTT
d_gene: .; abundance: .; j_gene: TRBJ2-5; v_gene: TRBV12-3/TRBV12-4; CDR3aa: CASSFIPDQETQYF; CDR3nt: TGTGCCAGCAGTTTTATCCCGGACCAAGAGACCCAGTACTTC
d_gene: TRBD2; abundance: few; j_gene: TRBJ2-5; v_gene: TRBV5-6; CDR3aa: CASAFRTGGETQYF; CDR3nt: TGTGCCAGCGCCTTTCGAACCGGGGGGGAGACCCAGTACTTC
d_gene: TRBD2; abundance: .; j_gene: TRBJ2-1; v_gene: TRBV4-1; CDR3aa: CASSQVALAGVNEQFF; CDR3nt: TGCGCCAGCAGCCAAGTGGCTCTAGCGGGGGTAAATGAGCAGTTCTTC
d_gene: TRBD2; abundance: few; j_gene: TRBJ2-7; v_gene: TRBV28; CDR3aa: CASRGGSIYEQYF; CDR3nt: TGTGCCAGCCGAGGCGGGAGTATCTACGAGCAGTACTTC
d_gene: .; abundance: few; j_gene: TRBJ2-4; v_gene: TRBV12-3/TRBV12-4; CDR3aa: CASSLAVGAKNIQYF; CDR3nt: TGTGCCAGCAGTTTAGCGGTTGGGGCCAAAAACATTCAGTACTTC
d_gene: .; abundance: .; j_gene: TRBJ2-3; v_gene: TRBV9; CDR3aa: CASSVGRGQSTDTQYF; CDR3nt: TGTGCCAGCAGCGTAGGGAGGGGGCAAAGCACAGATACGCAGTATTTT
d_gene: TRBD1; abundance: .; j_gene: TRBJ2-2; v_gene: TRBV5-1; CDR3aa: CASSLGSQGITGELFF; CDR3nt: TGCGCCAGCAGCTTGGGGTCACAGGGGATCACCGGGGAGCTGTTTTTT
d_gene: .; abundance: .; j_gene: TRBJ1-5; v_gene: TRBV2; CDR3aa: CASMGPEGRSQHF; CDR3nt: TGTGCCAGCATGGGGCCGGAGGGAAGGTCCCAGCATTTT
d_gene: .; abundance: .; j_gene: TRBJ2-1; v_gene: TRBV14; CDR3aa: CASSQGTYRGEQFF; CDR3nt: TGTGCCAGCAGCCAAGGAACTTACCGTGGGGAGCAGTTCTTC
d_gene: TRBD1; abundance: .; j_gene: TRBJ2-7; v_gene: TRBV6-1; CDR3aa: CASSTRTGGYEQYF; CDR3nt: TGTGCCAGCAGTACCCGGACAGGGGGCTACGAGCAGTACTTC
d_gene: .; abundance: .; j_gene: TRBJ2-2; v_gene: TRBV5-1; CDR3aa: CASSEGHTGELFF; CDR3nt: TGCGCCAGCAGTGAAGGCCACACCGGGGAGCTGTTTTTT
d_gene: TRBD2; abundance: .; j_gene: TRBJ2-7; v_gene: TRBV6-1; CDR3aa: CASRKAGTSGREQYF; CDR3nt: TGTGCCAGCAGGAAGGCCGGGACTAGCGGTCGGGAGCAGTACTTC
d_gene: TRBD2; abundance: .; j_gene: TRBJ2-5; v_gene: TRBV10-3; CDR3aa: CAISESGNPASGEETQYF; CDR3nt: TGTGCCATCAGTGAGTCCGGTAACCCCGCTAGCGGGGAAGAGACCCAGTACTTC
d_gene: .; abundance: .; j_gene: TRBJ2-7; v_gene: TRBV20-1; CDR3aa: CSGTTGVASYEQYF; CDR3nt: TGCAGTGGAACTACAGGCGTCGCCTCCTACGAGCAGTACTTC
d_gene: .; abundance: few; j_gene: TRBJ2-3; v_gene: TRBV7-7; CDR3aa: CASSIGNTDTQYF; CDR3nt: TGTGCCAGCAGCATCGGAAACACAGATACGCAGTATTTT
d_gene: .; abundance: .; j_gene: TRBJ2-4; v_gene: TRBV4-1; CDR3aa: CASSPLGGESYSTKNIQYF; CDR3nt: TGCGCCAGCAGCCCCTTAGGGGGAGAGTCATATTCAACCAAAAACATTCAGTACTTC
d_gene: TRBD1; abundance: .; j_gene: TRBJ2-3; v_gene: TRBV5-1; CDR3aa: CASSLSGQGASDTQYF; CDR3nt: TGCGCCAGCAGCTTGTCGGGACAGGGGGCATCAGATACGCAGTATTTT
d_gene: TRBD2; abundance: .; j_gene: TRBJ2-1; v_gene: TRBV10-3; CDR3aa: CAITRASGSTEQFF; CDR3nt: TGTGCCATCACCCGGGCTAGCGGGAGTACTGAGCAGTTCTTC
d_gene: .; abundance: few; j_gene: TRBJ1-1; v_gene: TRBV29-1; CDR3aa: CSVALDRRTEAFF; CDR3nt: TGCAGCGTGGCATTGGACAGACGAACTGAAGCTTTCTTT
d_gene: .; abundance: .; j_gene: TRBJ1-2; v_gene: TRBV15; CDR3aa: CATSRDLDRGPYNYGYTF; CDR3nt: TGTGCCACCAGCAGAGATCTGGACCGCGGCCCTTATAACTATGGCTACACCTTC
d_gene: TRBD1; abundance: .; j_gene: TRBJ1-1; v_gene: TRBV4-1; CDR3aa: CASSQPDRVGGTEAFF; CDR3nt: TGCGCCAGCAGCCAACCAGACAGGGTAGGGGGCACTGAAGCTTTCTTT
d_gene: .; abundance: many; j_gene: TRBJ1-5; v_gene: TRBV4-1; CDR3aa: CASSQDRRNQPQHF; CDR3nt: TGCGCCAGCAGCCAAGACAGGCGTAATCAGCCCCAGCATTTT
d_gene: .; abundance: .; j_gene: TRBJ2-7; v_gene: TRBV20-1; CDR3aa: CSAIRTSYEQYF; CDR3nt: TGCAGTGCCATCCGGACATCCTACGAGCAGTACTTC
d_gene: .; abundance: few; j_gene: TRBJ1-2; v_gene: TRBV29-1; CDR3aa: CSAKGGDYGYTF; CDR3nt: TGCAGCGCGAAAGGGGGGGACTATGGCTACACCTTC
d_gene: .; abundance: .; j_gene: TRBJ2-1; v_gene: TRBV20-1; CDR3aa: CSARVLSGLGSEQFF; CDR3nt: TGCAGTGCTAGGGTCCTGAGCGGGCTGGGAAGTGAGCAGTTCTTC
d_gene: TRBD1; abundance: few; j_gene: TRBJ2-5; v_gene: TRBV25-1; CDR3aa: CASSEVRSGTGGRETQYF; CDR3nt: TGTGCCAGCAGTGAGGTGAGGAGTGGAACAGGGGGCCGAGAGACCCAGTACTTC
d_gene: .; abundance: few; j_gene: TRBJ2-5; v_gene: TRBV11-2; CDR3aa: CASSLGSFTALGETQYF; CDR3nt: TGTGCCAGCAGCTTAGGTAGTTTTACGGCACTGGGAGAGACCCAGTACTTC
d_gene: .; abundance: few; j_gene: TRBJ2-3; v_gene: TRBV12-3/TRBV12-4; CDR3aa: CASSPTGRGSTDTQYF; CDR3nt: TGTGCCAGCAGTCCGACCGGGCGGGGAAGCACAGATACGCAGTATTTT
d_gene: .; abundance: .; j_gene: TRBJ2-1; v_gene: TRBV20-1; CDR3aa: CSARDAHVLPSYNEQFF; CDR3nt: TGCAGTGCTAGAGATGCCCATGTACTCCCCTCCTACAATGAGCAGTTCTTC
d_gene: .; abundance: many; j_gene: TRBJ1-1; v_gene: TRBV5-1; CDR3aa: CASSLDGGRNTEAFF; CDR3nt: TGCGCCAGCAGCTTGGACGGAGGGAGGAACACTGAAGCTTTCTTT
d_gene: .; abundance: .; j_gene: TRBJ2-3; v_gene: TRBV20-1; CDR3aa: CSASIGGPPDTQYF; CDR3nt: TGCAGTGCCTCCATCGGGGGCCCCCCCGATACGCAGTATTTT
d_gene: .; abundance: few; j_gene: TRBJ2-5; v_gene: TRBV11-2; CDR3aa: CASSSQARGQETQYF; CDR3nt: TGTGCCAGCAGCTCCCAGGCTCGGGGCCAAGAGACCCAGTACTTC
d_gene: TRBD2; abundance: few; j_gene: TRBJ2-1; v_gene: TRBV20-1; CDR3aa: CSASKGGTSGYNEQFF; CDR3nt: TGCAGTGCTAGCAAGGGGGGGACTAGCGGATACAATGAGCAGTTCTTC
d_gene: TRBD2; abundance: .; j_gene: TRBJ2-5; v_gene: TRBV5-4; CDR3aa: CTGAGGLQETQYF; CDR3nt: TGTACCGGAGCGGGGGGGCTACAAGAGACCCAGTACTTC
d_gene: TRBD2; abundance: few; j_gene: TRBJ2-2; v_gene: TRBV25-1; CDR3aa: CASGESGRALTGELFF; CDR3nt: TGTGCCAGCGGCGAGAGCGGGAGGGCATTAACCGGGGAGCTGTTTTTT
d_gene: .; abundance: few; j_gene: TRBJ2-1; v_gene: TRBV20-1; CDR3aa: CSARSNEQFF; CDR3nt: TGCAGTGCTAGATCGAATGAGCAGTTCTTC
d_gene: .; abundance: .; j_gene: TRBJ1-1; v_gene: TRBV12-5; CDR3aa: CASGLTQGLNTEAFF; CDR3nt: TGTGCTAGTGGTCTCACACAGGGTCTGAACACTGAAGCTTTCTTT
d_gene: .; abundance: few; j_gene: TRBJ2-3; v_gene: TRBV20-1; CDR3aa: CSASSGAGDTQYF; CDR3nt: TGCAGTGCTAGTTCGGGGGCGGGCGATACGCAGTATTTT
d_gene: .; abundance: .; j_gene: TRBJ2-2; v_gene: TRBV4-1; CDR3aa: CASSQEEGRANTGELFF; CDR3nt: TGCGCCAGCAGCCAAGAGGAGGGGCGCGCGAACACCGGGGAGCTGTTTTTT